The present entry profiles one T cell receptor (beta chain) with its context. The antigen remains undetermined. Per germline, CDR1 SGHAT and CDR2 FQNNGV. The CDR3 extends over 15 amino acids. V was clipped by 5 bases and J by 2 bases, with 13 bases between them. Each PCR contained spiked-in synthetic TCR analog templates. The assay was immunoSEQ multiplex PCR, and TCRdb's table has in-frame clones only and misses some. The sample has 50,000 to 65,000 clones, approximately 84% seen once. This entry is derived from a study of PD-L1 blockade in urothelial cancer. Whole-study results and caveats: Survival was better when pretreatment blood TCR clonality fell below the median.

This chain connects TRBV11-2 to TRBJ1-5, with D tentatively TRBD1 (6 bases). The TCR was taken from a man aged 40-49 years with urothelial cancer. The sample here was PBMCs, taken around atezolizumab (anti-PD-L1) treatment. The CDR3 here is CASSLTDSRNQPQHF. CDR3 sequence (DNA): TGTGCCAGCAGCCTCACGGACAGCCGCAATCAGCCCCAGCATTTT.